This T cell receptor beta chain is drawn from a study of blood T cells in healthy people across ages. Donors ranged from 6 to 90 years old and were healthy Caucasians in Russia. Next came a second PCR, run for about 7 to 11 cycles, which used a sample-barcoded 5' primer along with a J-beta primer mix. MiXCR was run by TCRdb on the 5' RACE reads, yielding one entry per CDR3 protein. The data contain about 720,000 distinct CDR3 sequences, around 25% of them singletons. Per the germline V gene, CDR1 is MNHEY and CDR2 is SVGEGT. The V end lost 4 bases, the J end lost 2 bases, and 17 bases lay between the germline ends. This CDR3 has 16 residues. Another study also made use of these data, one on T cells of mothers and their children.

The chain carries TRBV6-2 or TRBV6-3 and TRBJ1-1; perhaps TRBD1 as D (5 bases). The receptor comes from a boy aged 5-17 years in good health. Sequenced: blood. Here the CDR3 reads CASSSPWGNLNTEAFF. The CDR3 nucleotides read TGTGCCAGCAGTTCGCCGTGGGGGAACCTTAACACTGAAGCTTTCTTT.